Presented here are 2 T cell receptor beta chains from one specimen sequenced in a study of CD8 T cells in Susac syndrome. cDNA came from about 0.51 to 1 ug RNA primed by random hexamers. TCRdb re-derived calls from the immunoSEQ multiplex PCR reads in MiXCR, one entry per CDR3 protein. Seen here are roughly 150,000 distinct CDR3 sequences, 95% observed once, and the top ten hold roughly 0.16%. Sequencing was carried out using CD8+ T cells from PBMCs. The origin of the receptors is a human donor with multiple sclerosis.

This sequence joins TRBV29-1 and TRBJ1-2; no clear D. CDR1 and CDR2 (germline): SQVTM, ANQGSEA. CDR3 size: 13 residues. V lost 7 bases, J lost 4 bases, and 16 bases lay in between. The CDR3 nucleotides read TGCAGCGATGGACTCCTCTCTAGCTATGGCTACACCTTC. This encodes CSDGLLSSYGYTF.

The chain carries TRBV5-1 and TRBJ2-5; D might be TRBD1 (5 bases). V lost 0 bases and J 2 bases, leaving 11 bases between the germline ends. This CDR3 is 15 amino acids long. Germline CDR1 reads SGHRS; CDR2 reads YFSETQ. CDR3 in amino acids: CASSLVVDSQETQYF. Here the CDR3 DNA reads TGCGCCAGCAGCTTGGTGGTTGACAGTCAAGAGACCCAGTACTTC.